The 17 T cell receptor beta chains below come from one sample, sequenced in a study of T cells in Graves' hyperthyroidism and ophthalmopathy. RNA transcripts were the template for amplifying TCR beta CDR3 regions. The HTBI primer set served for first-round RT-PCR of the TCR CDR3. TCRdb used MiXCR to reprocess the multiplex PCR reads, holding one entry per CDR3 protein. Of approximately 400,000 distinct CDR3 sequences in the sample, roughly 14% were seen once. Sequences were obtained from blood. The source is a woman aged 18-29 years with Graves' hyperthyroidism.

The table lists this clonotype with many counts. The J gene is TRBJ1-6, the V gene TRBV2; tentatively, D is TRBD1 (5 bases). The CDR3 runs 15 residues. Germline CDR1 and CDR2: SNHLY and FYNNEI. V lost 1 base and J 8 bases, leaving 12 bases between the germline ends. The CDR3 nucleotides read TGTGCCAGCAGTGAAGTTGAAGGGGATTATTCACCCCTCCACTTT. It translates to CASSEVEGDYSPLHF.

This clonotype came up many times. The chain is built from TRBV12-3 or TRBV12-4 and TRBJ1-2, with D uncertain. The length of the CDR3 is 13 residues. The ends were cut back, 6 bases at V and 10 bases at J, with 18 bases in the middle. DNA for the CDR3: TGTGCCAGCAGCCCCGGGCGGATGGCTGACTACACCTTC. This translates into CASSPGRMADYTF.

This clonotype was counted between two and nine times. In DNA form, the CDR3 reads TGTGCCAGTATTACGACAGGTCAGGGGCGCGGCTATGGCTACACCTTC. Encoded protein: CASITTGQGRGYGYTF. This chain connects TRBV19 to TRBJ1-2; tentatively, D is TRBD1 (6 bases). Trimming stripped 7 bases from V and 4 bases from J, with 22 bases between. Germline V CDR1 and CDR2: LNHDA, SQIVND (reference sequence). CDR3 size: 16 residues.

This clonotype came up a few times. This rearrangement joins TRBV9 to TRBJ2-6; TRBD2 matches 9 bases. Germline trimming cut 0 bases from V and 3 bases from J; bases unmatched to any gene: 7. The CDR3 has 18 amino acids. From germline, CDR1 is SGDLS and CDR2 YYNGEE. CDR3 DNA: TGTGCCAGCAGCGTAGGGCTGCGGGGGGGCCGTGGGGCCAACGTCCTGACTTTC. The encoded protein is CASSVGLRGGRGANVLTF.

Many counts were recorded for this clonotype. V gene TRBV12-3 or TRBV12-4 combines with J gene TRBJ1-5, with D perhaps TRBD1 (5 bases). This CDR3 comprises 16 residues. Trimming left V 7 bases short and J 0 bases short, with 16 bases between. The CDR3 coding sequence is TGTGCCAGCATTAGACCGGGGGGGTATAGCAATCAGCCCCAGCATTTT. Translating gives CASIRPGGYSNQPQHF.

This clonotype was detected many times. V and J are TRBV2 and TRBJ1-6; 8 bases are shared with TRBD1. CDR1 is SNHLY, CDR2 FYNNEI, per germline. The CDR3 has 14 amino acids. V was pared by 6 bases and J by 14 bases, with 12 bases of the junction left unmatched. CDR3 nucleotides: TGTGCCAGCAGCGTTGCGACAGGGGCCGTCGCCCTCCACTTT. Its protein is CASSVATGAVALHF.

This clonotype was detected ten times or more. This chain links TRBV24-1 with TRBJ2-3; D perhaps matches TRBD2 (6 bases). Germline loops: CDR1 KGHDR, CDR2 SFDVKD. The length of the CDR3 is 15 residues. The V gene lost 4 bases and the J gene lost 0 bases, with 10 bases spanning the gap. CDR3 sequence (DNA): TGTGCCACCAGTGACCAACTAGCTAGCACAGATACGCAGTATTTT. Its protein product is CATSDQLASTDTQYF.

About this clonotype itself: This clone may be a read error of a much larger clone one base away. The CDR3 reads CASTPGTAGSPLHF. The CDR3, as DNA: TGTGCCAGCACCCCCGGGACAGCAGGTTCACCCCTCCACTTT. The chain employs TRBV7-9 and TRBJ1-6; 7 bases align to TRBD1. Trimming at V came to 7 bases and at J to 9 bases, leaving 9 bases not matched to a gene. This CDR3 region has 14 residues. Germline loops: CDR1 SEHNR, CDR2 FQNEAQ (reference sequence).

Many counts were recorded for this clonotype. This chain joins TRBV5-1 and TRBJ2-7; 7 positions agree with TRBD2. The germline CDR1 and CDR2 sequences are SGHRS and YFSETQ. The CDR3 consists of 16 residues. The J segment lost 3 bases and the V segment lost 4 bases, leaving 13 bases of the junction unmatched. The CDR3 nucleotides are TGCGCCAGCAGCCCCTCCCCGGCGGGAGTAAGCTACGAGCAGTACTTC. Translating gives CASSPSPAGVSYEQYF.

There are many counts of this clonotype. CDR3 sequence (DNA): TGTGCCAGCAGCTTAGCGTCCCCCAATGAGCAGTTCTTC. It yields the protein CASSLASPNEQFF. The chain joins TRBV11-2 to TRBJ2-1; D remains unclear. V lost 1 base and J lost 6, with 7 bases in between. There are 13 residues in the CDR3. Germline CDR1 and CDR2: SGHAT and FQNNGV.

The gene calls are TRBV5-8 and TRBJ2-3; 8 bases fit TRBD2. Trimming removed 2 bases from V and 1 base from J; junction bases left unmatched: 3. CDR3 length: 15 residues. Germline assignment: CDR1 SGHTS and CDR2 YDEGEE. The CDR3 loop reads CASSLLAEGTDTQYF. CDR3 DNA sequence: TGTGCCAGCAGCTTACTAGCGGAGGGCACAGATACGCAGTATTTT. Full variable domain (remainder filled in from reference TRBV5-8 and TRBJ2-3): EAGVTQSPTHLIKTRGQQATLRCSPISGHTSVYWYQQALGLGLQFLLWYDEGEERNRGNFPPRFSGRQFPNYSSELNVNALELEDSALYLCASSLLAEGTDTQYFGPGTRLTVL.

This clonotype has at least ten counts. The chain links TRBV20-1 to TRBJ1-5; TRBD1 aligns across 7 bases. Germline V CDR1 and CDR2: DFQATT, SNEGSKA (reference sequence). V gave up 6 bases and J gave up 7 bases; unmatched junction bases: 12. The CDR3 is 14 amino acids. CDR3 nucleotides: TGCAGTGCCCCGACAGGGACAGTGGGCCAGCCCCAGCATTTT. Translated, it gives CSAPTGTVGQPQHF.

Many counts were recorded for this clonotype. The chain joins TRBV12-3 or TRBV12-4 to TRBJ1-1; possible D gene TRBD1, 5 bases. Trimming left V 8 bases short and J 1 base short, with 11 bases between. The length of the CDR3 is 13 residues. CDR3 protein: CASARGPNTEAFF. DNA for the CDR3: TGTGCCAGCGCAAGGGGCCCGAACACTGAAGCTTTCTTT.

This clonotype was counted many times. The chain combines TRBV15 with TRBJ2-5; D uncertain. The CDR3 extends over 15 amino acids. Germline loops: CDR1 LNHNV, CDR2 YYDKDF (reference sequence). V was pared by 0 bases and J by 2 bases, with 10 bases between. CDR3 loop: CATSRDGYQQETQYF. For the CDR3, the DNA is TGTGCCACCAGCAGAGATGGGTACCAGCAAGAGACCCAGTACTTC.

Only a few counts were recorded for this clonotype. A read error may produce the germline difference seen at one junction end. V and J are TRBV28 and TRBJ2-1, with a tentative D call TRBD1 (5 bases). From germline, CDR1 is MDHEN and CDR2 SYDVKM. The CDR3 is 14 residues long. The CDR3, as DNA: TGTGCCAGCAGTTTTACAGGTTCCTACAATGAGCGGTTCTTC. This gives the protein CASSFTGSYNERFF.

This chain connects TRBV5-1 to TRBJ2-2, with no clear D. V lost 4 bases and J lost 6, with 13 bases in between. This CDR3 region has 14 residues. Germline values: CDR1 SGHRS, CDR2 YFSETQ. The CDR3 loop reads CASSPARFPGELFF. DNA of the CDR3: TGCGCCAGCAGCCCAGCCCGGTTTCCCGGGGAGCTGTTTTTT.

This clonotype was picked up many times. DNA for the CDR3: TGTGCCAGCAGTTTAGGCCACAGGGGGCTGGGGAATGAGCAGTTCTTC. Protein sequence: CASSLGHRGLGNEQFF. This chain links TRBV12-3 or TRBV12-4 with TRBJ2-1; 9 bases map to TRBD1. The V segment lost 1 base and the J segment 7 bases; nucleotides outside the gene matches: 8. The CDR3 consists of 16 residues.